This T cell receptor (beta chain) was observed in a study of blood T cell repertoires in COVID-19. There are 15 residues in the CDR3. The germline V gene has CDR1 MNHEY and CDR2 SMNVEV (reference sequence). Trimming took 3 bases from V and 6 from J, leaving 14 bases between them. Here immunoSEQ multiplex PCR was the method, and the copy in TCRdb shows in-frame clones only, minus some. The sample contains more than 85,000 clones, 88% of which appear only once. The rearrangement links TRBV27 to TRBJ2-2; D might be TRBD2 (5 bases). The material sequenced was peripheral blood. The source of this sequence is a woman at least 80 years old with acute or convalescent COVID-19. The CDR3 is CASSFLSGGPGELFF. The CDR3 region has the DNA TGTGCCAGCAGTTTTCTCTCAGGAGGCCCCGGGGAGCTGTTTTTT.